Listed below are T cell receptor beta chains from one sample, sequenced in a study of T-cell memory formation after mild COVID-19. TCRdb recomputed calls from the 5' RACE reads with MiXCR, one row per CDR3 protein. This sample yields over 150,000 distinct CDR3 sequences, of which 10% to 15% are seen a single time; about 3.3% belongs to the top ten. Sequencing used PBMCs or a T cell subset sorted from them (not recorded which). The source is a man aged 18 to 30 who had mild COVID-19 (a few samples of this study predate the infection). Cell type and time point are not known. Both conserved end residues are part of each CDR3. D genes are given only for firm matches. Not all rows give a size; the values are once, few, many and, for expanded clones, a class.

J gene | clone size | D gene | V gene | CDR3 DNA | CDR3 protein
TRBJ2-5 | . | . | TRBV24-1 | TGTGCCACCAGTGATCCAGGGAGCGGCCAAGAGACCCAGTACTTC | CATSDPGSGQETQYF
TRBJ2-5 | . | . | TRBV7-3 | TGTGCCAGCTCCGCGGAGGGGGGGGCCGGGGAGACCCAGTACTTC | CASSAEGGAGETQYF
TRBJ2-2 | . | . | TRBV7-2 | TGTGCCAGCAGCCCGGGGGGCCCGGGTACCGGGGAGCTGTTTTTT | CASSPGGPGTGELFF
TRBJ2-7 | . | TRBD2 | TRBV20-1 | TGCAGTGCCAACGGGGCTAGCGGGGGTTACGAGCAGTACTTC | CSANGASGGYEQYF
TRBJ1-1 | . | . | TRBV3-1 | TGTGCCAGCAGCCACCTACAGAACATGAACACTGAAGCTTTCTTT | CASSHLQNMNTEAFF
TRBJ2-7 | . | TRBD1 | TRBV29-1 | TGCAGCGTTGCAAGCACAGGGGGCGCGGGCTCCTACGAGCAGTACTTC | CSVASTGGAGSYEQYF
TRBJ1-2 | . | . | TRBV29-1 | TGCAGCGTGGGATTAGGGGTTGACTATGGCTACACCTTC | CSVGLGVDYGYTF
TRBJ1-1 | many | . | TRBV5-1 | TGCGCCAGCAGCCCAGGGGTGAACACTGAAGCTTTCTTT | CASSPGVNTEAFF
TRBJ2-2 | . | . | TRBV18 | TGTGCCAGCTCACCTTCCCGGGACACCGGGGAGCTGTTTTTT | CASSPSRDTGELFF
TRBJ1-2 | many | . | TRBV10-3 | TGTGCCATCAGTGAGTCATTGTGGCAGGGCGGTGGCTACACCTTC | CAISESLWQGGGYTF
TRBJ2-2 | . | TRBD2 | TRBV4-3 | TGCGCCAGCAGCCTCAGGCCCAGCGGGGGGGCCGGGGAGCTGTTTTTT | CASSLRPSGGAGELFF
TRBJ1-4 | . | . | TRBV11-2 | TGTGCCAGCAGAGAGCAGTCCGGGACTACCGCCGAAAAACTGTTTTTT | CASREQSGTTAEKLFF
TRBJ2-1 | . | . | TRBV7-9 | TGTGCCAGCAGCGGGACCTACGGTGAGCAGTTCTTC | CASSGTYGEQFF
TRBJ1-2 | . | . | TRBV7-2 | TGTGCCAGCAGCTTATGGGCCGCCCAAAACTATGGCTACACCTTC | CASSLWAAQNYGYTF
TRBJ2-5 | few | TRBD1 | TRBV15 | TGTGCCACCAGCAGAGTGGGACAGGGAATCCAAGAGACCCAGTACTTC | CATSRVGQGIQETQYF
TRBJ2-7 | . | . | TRBV25-1 | TGTGCCAGCAGTGAAACTACAGGGCGCGAGCAGTACTTC | CASSETTGREQYF